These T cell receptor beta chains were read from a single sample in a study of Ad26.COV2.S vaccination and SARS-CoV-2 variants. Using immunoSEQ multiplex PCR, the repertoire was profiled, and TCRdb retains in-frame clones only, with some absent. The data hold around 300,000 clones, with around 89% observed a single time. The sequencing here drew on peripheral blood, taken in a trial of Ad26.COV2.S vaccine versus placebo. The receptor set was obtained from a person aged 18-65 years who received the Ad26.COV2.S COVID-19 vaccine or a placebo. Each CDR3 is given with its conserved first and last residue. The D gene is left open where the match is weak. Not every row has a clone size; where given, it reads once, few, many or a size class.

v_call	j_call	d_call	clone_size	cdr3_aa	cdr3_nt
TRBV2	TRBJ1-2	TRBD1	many	CASSEALLQGPYGYTF	TGTGCCAGCAGTGAAGCGCTCCTACAGGGGCCGTATGGCTACACCTTC
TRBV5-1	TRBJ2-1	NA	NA	CASSFRQVYNEQFF	TGCGCCAGCAGCTTTAGACAAGTCTACAATGAGCAGTTCTTC
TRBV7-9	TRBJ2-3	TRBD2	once	CASSISRVGREAGESPDTQYF	TGTGCCAGCAGCATATCCCGCGTCGGCAGGGAAGCGGGAGAATCCCCAGATACGCAGTATTTT
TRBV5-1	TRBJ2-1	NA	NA	CASSSDPRQDPYNEQFF	TGCGCCAGCAGCTCTGATCCAAGACAGGACCCCTACAATGAGCAGTTCTTC
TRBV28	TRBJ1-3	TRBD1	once	CASSSGTGITISGNTIYF	TGTGCCAGCAGTTCTGGGACAGGGATTACAATCTCTGGAAACACCATATATTTT
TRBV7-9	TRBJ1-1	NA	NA	CASSSREMNTEAFF	TGTGCCAGCAGCTCCAGGGAAATGAACACTGAAGCTTTCTTT
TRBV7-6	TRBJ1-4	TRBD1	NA	CASSARQGGWELFF	TGTGCCAGCAGCGCCCGACAGGGCGGCTGGGAACTGTTTTTT
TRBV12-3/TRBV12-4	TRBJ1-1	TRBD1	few	CASSLRQGFVAFF	TGTGCCAGCAGTTTACGACAGGGTTTCGTAGCTTTCTTT
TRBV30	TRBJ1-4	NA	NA	CAWSPHEKLFF	TGTGCCTGGAGTCCTCATGAAAAACTGTTTTTT
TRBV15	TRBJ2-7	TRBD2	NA	CATSRAGLAGIYEQYF	TGTGCCACCAGCAGAGCTGGCCTAGCGGGAATCTACGAGCAGTACTTC
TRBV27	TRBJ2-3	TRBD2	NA	CASSEPGLAAYTQYF	TGTGCCAGCAGTGAACCGGGACTAGCCGCATATACGCAGTATTTT
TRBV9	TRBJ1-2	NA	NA	CASSGTGAYGYTF	TGTGCCAGCAGCGGAACAGGTGCCTATGGCTACACCTTC
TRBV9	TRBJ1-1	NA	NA	CASSVVPDTEAFF	TGTGCCAGCAGCGTAGTTCCGGACACTGAAGCTTTCTTT
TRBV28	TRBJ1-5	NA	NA	CASSLLSRGGSQPQHF	TGTGCCAGCAGTTTACTATCTAGGGGAGGGAGTCAGCCCCAGCATTTT
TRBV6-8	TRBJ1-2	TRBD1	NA	CASRSLRDRVEGYTF	TGTGCCAGCAGATCACTCAGAGACAGGGTGGAGGGCTACACCTTC
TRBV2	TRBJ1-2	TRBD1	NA	CASGDRTYGYTF	TGTGCCAGCGGGGACAGGACGTATGGCTACACCTTC